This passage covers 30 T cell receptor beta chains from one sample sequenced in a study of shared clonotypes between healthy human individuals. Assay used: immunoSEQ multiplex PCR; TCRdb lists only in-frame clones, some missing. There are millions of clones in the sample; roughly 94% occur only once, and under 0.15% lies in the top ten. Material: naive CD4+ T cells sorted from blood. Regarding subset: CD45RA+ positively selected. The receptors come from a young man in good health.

The CDR3 sequence: CASNRPGQGRYEQYF. The CDR3 DNA is TGTGCCAGCAACCGACCCGGACAGGGACGGTACGAGCAGTACTTC. This sequence joins TRBV6-1 and TRBJ2-7; 8 nucleotides align to TRBD1. Germline V gives CDR1 MNHNS, CDR2 SASEGT. V trimming: 7 bases; J trimming: 4 bases; junction bases outside the gene matches: 12. The CDR3 extends over 15 amino acids.

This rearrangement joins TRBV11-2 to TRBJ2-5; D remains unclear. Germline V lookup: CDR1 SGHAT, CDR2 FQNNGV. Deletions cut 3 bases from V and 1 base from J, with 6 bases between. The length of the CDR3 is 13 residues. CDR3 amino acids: CASSFQIQETQYF. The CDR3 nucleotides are TGTGCCAGCAGCTTCCAAATCCAAGAGACCCAGTACTTC.

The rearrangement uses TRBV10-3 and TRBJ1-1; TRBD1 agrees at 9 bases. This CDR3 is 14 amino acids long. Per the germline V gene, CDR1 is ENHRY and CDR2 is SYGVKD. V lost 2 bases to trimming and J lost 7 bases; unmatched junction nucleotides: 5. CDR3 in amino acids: CAISETGTGFEAFF. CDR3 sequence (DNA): TGTGCCATCAGTGAGACCGGGACAGGGTTTGAAGCTTTCTTT.

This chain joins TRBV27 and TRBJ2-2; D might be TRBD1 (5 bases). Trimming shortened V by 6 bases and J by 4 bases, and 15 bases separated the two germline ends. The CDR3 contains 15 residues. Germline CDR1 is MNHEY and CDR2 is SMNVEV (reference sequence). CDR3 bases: TGTGCCAGCAGCAACAGGATACCTCGCACCGGGGAGCTGTTTTTT. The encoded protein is CASSNRIPRTGELFF.

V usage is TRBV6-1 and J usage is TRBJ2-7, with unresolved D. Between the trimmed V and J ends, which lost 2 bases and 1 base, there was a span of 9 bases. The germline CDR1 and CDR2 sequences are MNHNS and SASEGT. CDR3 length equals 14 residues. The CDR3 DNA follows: TGTGCCAGCAGTGAATTGGTCATTTCCTACGAGCAGTACTTC. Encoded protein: CASSELVISYEQYF.

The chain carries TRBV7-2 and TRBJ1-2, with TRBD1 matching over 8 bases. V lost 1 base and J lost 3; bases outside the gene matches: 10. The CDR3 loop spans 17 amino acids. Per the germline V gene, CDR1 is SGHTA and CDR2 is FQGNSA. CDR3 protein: CASSLGQGADRDYGYTF. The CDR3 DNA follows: TGTGCCAGCAGCTTAGGGCAGGGGGCGGATCGGGACTATGGCTACACCTTC.

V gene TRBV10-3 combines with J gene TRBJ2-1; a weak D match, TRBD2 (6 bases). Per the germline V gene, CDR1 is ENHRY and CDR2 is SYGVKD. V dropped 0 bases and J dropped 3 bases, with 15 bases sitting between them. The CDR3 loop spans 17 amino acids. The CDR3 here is CAISESGDFRVYNEQFF. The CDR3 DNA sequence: TGTGCCATCAGTGAGTCGGGGGACTTTCGAGTCTACAATGAGCAGTTCTTC.

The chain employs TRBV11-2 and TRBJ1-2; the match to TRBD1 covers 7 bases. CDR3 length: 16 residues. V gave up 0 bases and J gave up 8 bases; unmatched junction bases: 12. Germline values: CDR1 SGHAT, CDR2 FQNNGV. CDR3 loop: CASSLELVGQYWGYTF. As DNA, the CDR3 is TGTGCCAGCAGCTTAGAGCTCGTGGGACAGTATTGGGGCTACACCTTC.

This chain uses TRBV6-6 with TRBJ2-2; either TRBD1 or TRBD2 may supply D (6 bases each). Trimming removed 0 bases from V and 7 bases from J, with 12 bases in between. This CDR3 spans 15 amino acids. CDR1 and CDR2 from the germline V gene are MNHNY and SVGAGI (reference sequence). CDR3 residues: CASSYSSGAVGELFF. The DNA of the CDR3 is TGTGCCAGCAGTTACTCTTCGGGGGCCGTCGGGGAGCTGTTTTTT.

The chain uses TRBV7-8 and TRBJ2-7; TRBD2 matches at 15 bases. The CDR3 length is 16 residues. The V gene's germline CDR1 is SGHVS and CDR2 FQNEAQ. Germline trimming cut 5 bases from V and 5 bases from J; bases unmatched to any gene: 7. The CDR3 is CASSQGTSGRFNEQYF. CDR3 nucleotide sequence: TGTGCCAGCAGCCAGGGGACTAGCGGGAGGTTTAACGAGCAGTACTTC. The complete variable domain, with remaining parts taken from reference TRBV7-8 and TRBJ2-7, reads GAGVSQSPRYKVAKRGQDVALRCDPISGHVSLFWYQQALGQGPEFLTYFQNEAQLDKSGLPSDRFFAERPEGSVSTLKIQRTQQEDSAVYLCASSQGTSGRFNEQYFGPGTRLTVT.

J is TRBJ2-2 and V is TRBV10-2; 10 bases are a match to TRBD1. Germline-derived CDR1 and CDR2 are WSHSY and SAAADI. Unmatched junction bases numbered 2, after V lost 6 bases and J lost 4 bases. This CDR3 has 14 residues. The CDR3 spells CASRRTGGTGELFF. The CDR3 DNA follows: TGCGCCAGCAGAAGGACAGGGGGCACCGGGGAGCTGTTTTTT.

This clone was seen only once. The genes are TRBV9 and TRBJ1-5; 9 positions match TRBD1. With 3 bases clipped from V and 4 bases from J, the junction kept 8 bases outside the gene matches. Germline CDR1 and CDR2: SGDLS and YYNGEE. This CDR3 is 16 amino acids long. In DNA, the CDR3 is TGTGCCAGCAGCGCGGGACAGGGACTCCCGAATCAGCCCCAGCATTTT. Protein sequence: CASSAGQGLPNQPQHF.

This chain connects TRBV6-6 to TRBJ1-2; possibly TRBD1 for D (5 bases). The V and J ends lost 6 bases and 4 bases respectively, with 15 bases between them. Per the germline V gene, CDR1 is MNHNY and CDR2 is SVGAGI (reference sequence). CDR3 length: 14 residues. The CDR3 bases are TGTGCCAGCAGCCCAATCGGGGCAAGCTATGGCTACACCTTC. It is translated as CASSPIGASYGYTF.

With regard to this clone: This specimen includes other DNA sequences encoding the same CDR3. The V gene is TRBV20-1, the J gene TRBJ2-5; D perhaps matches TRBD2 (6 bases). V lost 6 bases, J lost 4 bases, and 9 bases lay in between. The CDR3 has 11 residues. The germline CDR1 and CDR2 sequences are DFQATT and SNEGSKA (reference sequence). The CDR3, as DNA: TGCAGTGCAACCGGGGGAGAGACCCAGTACTTC. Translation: CSATGGETQYF.

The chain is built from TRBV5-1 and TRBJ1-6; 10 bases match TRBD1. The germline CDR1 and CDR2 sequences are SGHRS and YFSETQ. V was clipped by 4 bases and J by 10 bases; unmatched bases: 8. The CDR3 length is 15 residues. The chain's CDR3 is CASSEGQGSRSPLHF. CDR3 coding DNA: TGCGCCAGCAGCGAGGGACAGGGGTCGAGGTCACCCCTCCACTTT.

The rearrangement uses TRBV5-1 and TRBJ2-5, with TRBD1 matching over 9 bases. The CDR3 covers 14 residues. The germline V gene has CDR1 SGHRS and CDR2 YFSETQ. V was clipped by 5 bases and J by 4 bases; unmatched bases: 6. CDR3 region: CASSPTGGRETQYF. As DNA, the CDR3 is TGCGCCAGCAGTCCTACAGGGGGCCGAGAGACCCAGTACTTC.

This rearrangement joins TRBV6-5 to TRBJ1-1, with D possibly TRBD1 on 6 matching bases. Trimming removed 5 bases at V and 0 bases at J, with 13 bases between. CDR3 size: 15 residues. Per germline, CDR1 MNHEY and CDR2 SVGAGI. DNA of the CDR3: TGTGCCAGCAGTAGGGACAATTCGATGAACACTGAAGCTTTCTTT. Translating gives CASSRDNSMNTEAFF.

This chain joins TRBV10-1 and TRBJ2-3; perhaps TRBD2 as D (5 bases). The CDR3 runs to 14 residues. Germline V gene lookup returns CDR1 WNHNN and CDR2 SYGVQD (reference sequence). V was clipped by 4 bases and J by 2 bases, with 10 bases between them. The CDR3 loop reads CASSVGEHTDTQYF. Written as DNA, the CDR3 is TGCGCCAGCAGTGTGGGAGAGCACACAGATACGCAGTATTTT.

The CDR3 loop reads CASSTDTNSYEQYF. CDR3 DNA: TGTGCCAGTAGCACAGACACAAACTCCTACGAGCAGTACTTC. The chain has TRBV19 and TRBJ2-7; no clear D gene. The germline V and J ends were trimmed by 6 bases and 0 bases, with 12 bases remaining between them. From germline, CDR1 is LNHDA and CDR2 SQIVND (reference sequence). CDR3 length: 14 residues.

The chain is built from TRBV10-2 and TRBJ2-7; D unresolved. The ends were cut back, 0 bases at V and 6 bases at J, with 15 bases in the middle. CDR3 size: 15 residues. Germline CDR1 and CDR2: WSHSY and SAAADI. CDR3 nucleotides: TGCGCCAGCAGTGAGTCTCGTACCTTCCTACGCGAGCAGTACTTC. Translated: CASSESRTFLREQYF.

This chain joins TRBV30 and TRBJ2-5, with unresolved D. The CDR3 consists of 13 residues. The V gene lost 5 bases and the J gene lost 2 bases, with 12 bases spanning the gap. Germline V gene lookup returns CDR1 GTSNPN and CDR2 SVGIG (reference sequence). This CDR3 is CAWDKGVQETQYF. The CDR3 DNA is TGTGCCTGGGACAAAGGCGTACAAGAGACCCAGTACTTC.

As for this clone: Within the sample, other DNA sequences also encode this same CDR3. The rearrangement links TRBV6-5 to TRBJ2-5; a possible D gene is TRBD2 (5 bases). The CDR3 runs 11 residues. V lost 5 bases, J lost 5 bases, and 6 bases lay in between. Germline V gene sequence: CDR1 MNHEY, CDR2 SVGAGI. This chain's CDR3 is CASSTGETQYF. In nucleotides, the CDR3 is TGTGCCAGCAGTACGGGGGAGACCCAGTACTTC.

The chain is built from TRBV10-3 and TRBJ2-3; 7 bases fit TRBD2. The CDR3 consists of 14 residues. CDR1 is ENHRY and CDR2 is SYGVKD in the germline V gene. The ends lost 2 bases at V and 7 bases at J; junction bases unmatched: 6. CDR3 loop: CAISEELAANTQYF. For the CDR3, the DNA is TGTGCCATCAGTGAGGAGCTAGCGGCTAATACGCAGTATTTT.

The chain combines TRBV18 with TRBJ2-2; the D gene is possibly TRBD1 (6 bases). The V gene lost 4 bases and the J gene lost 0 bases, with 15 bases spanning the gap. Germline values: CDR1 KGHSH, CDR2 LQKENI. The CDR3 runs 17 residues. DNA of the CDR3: TGTGCCAGCTCACTACGAAACCAGGGGACGAACACCGGGGAGCTGTTTTTT. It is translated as CASSLRNQGTNTGELFF.

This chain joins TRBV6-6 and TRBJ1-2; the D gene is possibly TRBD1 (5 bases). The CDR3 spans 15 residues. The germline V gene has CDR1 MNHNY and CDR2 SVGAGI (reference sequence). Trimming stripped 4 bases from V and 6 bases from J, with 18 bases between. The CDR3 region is CASSSPAAGRNGYTF. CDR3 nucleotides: TGTGCCAGCAGTTCACCAGCGGCGGGACGGAATGGCTACACCTTC.

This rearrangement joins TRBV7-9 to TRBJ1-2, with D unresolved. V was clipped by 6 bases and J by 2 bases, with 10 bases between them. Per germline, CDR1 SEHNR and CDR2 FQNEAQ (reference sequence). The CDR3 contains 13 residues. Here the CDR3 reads CASSPEVNYGYTF. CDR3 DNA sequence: TGTGCCAGCAGTCCCGAGGTCAACTATGGCTACACCTTC.

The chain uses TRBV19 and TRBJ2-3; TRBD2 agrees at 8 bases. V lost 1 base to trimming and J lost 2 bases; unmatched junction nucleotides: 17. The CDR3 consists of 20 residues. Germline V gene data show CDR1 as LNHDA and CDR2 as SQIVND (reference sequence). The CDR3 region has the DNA TGTGCCAGTAGTATAGGTCGGCCAGACGTCGTAGCGGGGTACACAGATACGCAGTATTTT. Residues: CASSIGRPDVVAGYTDTQYF.

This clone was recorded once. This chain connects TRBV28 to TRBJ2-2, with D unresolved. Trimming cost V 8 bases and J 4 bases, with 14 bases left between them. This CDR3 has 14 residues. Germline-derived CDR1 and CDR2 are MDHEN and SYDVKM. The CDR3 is CASPPYGPTGELFF. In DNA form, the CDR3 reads TGTGCCAGCCCGCCGTACGGGCCCACCGGGGAGCTGTTTTTT.

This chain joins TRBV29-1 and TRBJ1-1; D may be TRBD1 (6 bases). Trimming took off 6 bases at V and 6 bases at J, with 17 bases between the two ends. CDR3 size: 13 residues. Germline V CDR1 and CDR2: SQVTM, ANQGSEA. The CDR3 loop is CSVNGVGGAEAFF. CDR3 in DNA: TGCAGCGTGAATGGTGTCGGGGGCGCTGAAGCTTTCTTT.

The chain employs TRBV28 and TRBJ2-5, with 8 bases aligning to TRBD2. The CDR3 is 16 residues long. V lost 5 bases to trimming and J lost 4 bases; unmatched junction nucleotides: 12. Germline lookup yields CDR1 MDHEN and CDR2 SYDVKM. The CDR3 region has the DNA TGTGCCAGCAGTCCCTCCTCGGGGGGGCGAGGAGAGACCCAGTACTTC. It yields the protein CASSPSSGGRGETQYF.